These 18 T cell receptor beta chains were all obtained from the same sample, sequenced in a study of blood T cell repertoires in COVID-19. Using immunoSEQ multiplex PCR, the repertoire was profiled, and TCRdb retains in-frame clones only, with some absent. The repertoire consists of 95,000 to 100,000 clones, with over 85% occurring once and the leading ten covering around 4%. Sequenced material: peripheral blood. Every receptor here comes from a human donor with COVID-19, enrolled during active disease. The donor label of this sample is uncertain.

The rearrangement joins TRBV12-3 or TRBV12-4 to TRBJ1-2; no reliable D call. This CDR3 spans 11 amino acids. Trimming removed 3 bases from V and 8 bases from J, with 7 bases in between. CDR3 DNA: TGTGCCAGCAGTTTTCGAGGCGGCTACACCTTC. Protein: CASSFRGGYTF.

The rearrangement uses TRBV28 and TRBJ2-6; 7 bases are a match to TRBD1. J lost 1 base, V lost 8 bases, and 8 bases had no gene match. This CDR3 is 16 amino acids long. Germline assignment: CDR1 MDHEN and CDR2 SYDVKM. Here the CDR3 DNA reads TGTGCCAGCCGGACAGGTACCCCTTCTGGGGCCAACGTCCTGACTTTC. Its protein is CASRTGTPSGANVLTF.

The chain employs TRBV12-3 or TRBV12-4 and TRBJ1-2; perhaps TRBD1 as D (5 bases). The CDR3 runs 11 residues. Trimming pared 5 bases from V and 8 bases from J, leaving 9 bases between. Here the CDR3 reads CASSLGGGYTF. In DNA form, the CDR3 reads TGTGCCAGCAGTCTGGGGGGAGGCTACACCTTC.

The chain employs TRBV5-6 and TRBJ2-7, with TRBD1 matching over 7 bases. Germline CDR1 is SGHDT and CDR2 is YYEEEE. There are 13 residues in the CDR3. V lost 4 bases to trimming and J lost 3 bases; unmatched junction nucleotides: 4. In nucleotides, the CDR3 is TGTGCCAGCAGCCCGGGGACAGTCTACGAGCAGTACTTC. It yields the protein CASSPGTVYEQYF.

V and J are TRBV18 and TRBJ1-2; TRBD1 aligns across 8 bases. Germline V gene sequence: CDR1 KGHSH, CDR2 LQKENI. V shed 3 bases and J 4 bases; nucleotides not matched to a gene: 4. CDR3 length equals 14 residues. Written as DNA, the CDR3 is TGTGCCAGCTCACCGGGACAGGAAGTCTATGGCTACACCTTC. Amino acids: CASSPGQEVYGYTF.

The chain recombines TRBV11-2 with TRBJ2-7, with D maybe TRBD1 (7 bases). The CDR3 covers 16 residues. V lost 2 bases to trimming and J lost 2 bases, with 16 bases between them. CDR1 and CDR2 (germline): SGHAT, FQNNGV. Here the CDR3 reads CASSLLQGRRAYEQYF. The CDR3 nucleotides read TGTGCCAGCAGCTTATTACAGGGGAGGAGAGCCTACGAGCAGTACTTC. The full variable domain, with the rest looked up from reference TRBV11-2 and TRBJ2-7, is EAGVAQSPRYKIIEKRQSVAFWCNPISGHATLYWYQQILGQGPKLLIQFQNNGVVDDSQLPKDRFSAERLKGVDSTLKIQPAKLEDSAVYLCASSLLQGRRAYEQYFGPGTRLTVT.

The chain couples TRBV4-1 to TRBJ1-3; D may be TRBD1 (6 bases). The CDR3 is 15 residues long. Trimming stripped 1 base from V and 2 bases from J, with 9 bases between. Germline V lookup: CDR1 MGHRA, CDR2 YSYEKL. CDR3 amino acids: CASSQGRTAGNTIYF. CDR3 coding DNA: TGCGCCAGCAGCCAAGGGAGGACAGCTGGAAACACCATATATTTT.

This chain connects TRBV7-2 to TRBJ1-1; maybe TRBD1 (6 bases). Trimming removed 5 bases from V and 5 bases from J, with 15 bases in between. The CDR3 totals 14 residues. Germline V CDR1 and CDR2: SGHTA, FQGNSA. CDR3 DNA sequence: TGTGCCAGCAGCCCCCCTCCAAGGGGGACTGAAGCTTTCTTT. Its translation is CASSPPPRGTEAFF.

The CDR3 region is CASGDRPNRETQYF. Here the CDR3 DNA reads TGCGCCAGTGGGGACAGGCCGAATCGGGAGACCCAGTACTTC. The chain has TRBV10-2 and TRBJ2-5; TRBD1 agrees at 8 bases. This CDR3 contains 14 residues. CDR1 is WSHSY and CDR2 is SAAADI in the germline V gene. The V segment lost 9 bases and the J segment 5 bases; nucleotides outside the gene matches: 11.

This clone occurred a few times. The genes are TRBV11-2 and TRBJ2-2; D is undetermined. Germline CDR1 is SGHAT and CDR2 is FQNNGV. The CDR3 contains 12 residues. V was cut by 5 bases and J by 6 bases, with 7 bases left in between. The CDR3 DNA sequence: TGTGCCAGCAGCAATATCGCCGGGGAGCTGTTTTTT. Protein sequence: CASSNIAGELFF.

This clone was found a few times. The chain is built from TRBV6-5 and TRBJ2-1; D is unclear. Looked up from germline, CDR1 is MNHEY and CDR2 is SVGAGI. The CDR3 is 14 amino acids. The V end was cut by 8 bases, the J end by 12 bases, with 23 bases between. The CDR3 nucleotides are TGTGCCAGCTTGGTAGGATTTCGGAGCCATGGGCAGTTCTTC. Its translation: CASLVGFRSHGQFF.

This chain connects TRBV28 to TRBJ2-1; 8 bases match TRBD2. The CDR3 extends over 16 amino acids. The germline CDR1 and CDR2 sequences are MDHEN and SYDVKM. The junction had 3 bases not matched to a gene; V was cut back by 2 bases and J by 0 bases. CDR3 amino acids: CASSLPGGASYNEQFF. In DNA, the CDR3 is TGTGCCAGCAGTTTACCCGGGGGGGCCTCCTACAATGAGCAGTTCTTC.

The chain couples TRBV4-2 to TRBJ1-2; 8 positions agree with TRBD1. Germline loops: CDR1 LGHNA, CDR2 YNFKEQ. This CDR3 is built from 19 residues. J gave up 3 bases and V 0 bases, and 15 bases lay outside the gene matches. Here the CDR3 reads CASSQDPDRGIATHYGYTF. The CDR3 coding sequence is TGTGCCAGCAGCCAAGATCCCGACAGGGGAATAGCTACCCACTATGGCTACACCTTC.

The chain is built from TRBV30 and TRBJ2-6; TRBD2 agrees at 7 bases. The germline CDR1 and CDR2 sequences are GTSNPN and SVGIG (reference sequence). Trimming at V came to 0 bases and at J to 2 bases, leaving 1 base not matched to a gene. The CDR3 runs to 15 residues. In DNA form, the CDR3 reads TGTGCCTGGAGTGTACGGGGGGCTGGGGCCAACGTCCTGACTTTC. This translates into CAWSVRGAGANVLTF.

CDR3 sequence: CASSFRGPGSDMDTQYF. In DNA, the CDR3 is TGTGCCAGCAGCTTCCGCGGCCCGGGGTCGGATATGGATACGCAGTATTTT. The V and J genes are TRBV7-2 and TRBJ2-3, with a weak D call TRBD2 (5 bases). Per the germline V gene, CDR1 is SGHTA and CDR2 is FQGNSA. The length of the CDR3 is 17 residues. V lost 3 bases to trimming and J lost 6 bases, with 22 bases between them.

This clone has a single count. This chain joins TRBV5-1 and TRBJ2-5; the D gene is possibly TRBD1 (7 bases). CDR1 and CDR2 (germline): SGHRS, YFSETQ. V lost 5 bases, J lost 5 bases, and 16 bases lay in between. This CDR3 comprises 14 residues. The CDR3 bases are TGCGCCAGCAGAACAGGGGAGGAGTGGGAGACCCAGTACTTC. Translating it yields CASRTGEEWETQYF.

The chain employs TRBV6-6 and TRBJ1-2, with TRBD1 identical over 10 bases. The CDR3 has 16 amino acids. Germline V lookup: CDR1 MNHNY, CDR2 SVGAGI (reference sequence). V lost 9 bases, J lost 4 bases, and 14 bases stayed unmatched. CDR3 region: CASHERQGARGYGYTF. The CDR3 DNA sequence: TGTGCCAGTCATGAAAGACAGGGGGCGCGGGGCTATGGCTACACCTTC.

The rearrangement joins TRBV12-5 to TRBJ2-5; D may be TRBD2 (6 bases). This CDR3 has 14 amino acids. Germline V gene data show CDR1 as LGHNT and CDR2 as FRNRAP. Trimming left V 7 bases short and J 1 base short, with 13 bases between. The CDR3, as DNA: TGTGCTAGTGCCAATATGGGGGGCCAAGAGACCCAGTACTTC. Amino acid sequence: CASANMGGQETQYF.